In its sample, the clone carrying this TCR beta chain was seen once. From germline, CDR1 is KGHSY and CDR2 FQNENV. Trimming removed 4 bases at V and 5 bases at J, with 17 bases between. The CDR3 is 16 residues long. The data stem from a study of blood T cell repertoires in COVID-19. About the research overall: Researchers got acute and convalescent COVID-19 samples from the United States, Italy and Spain. The cDNA or gDNA used as material had been derived from T cells, B-cell-depleted T cells, or PBMCs.

Profiling relied on immunoSEQ multiplex PCR, and the TCRdb table lists in-frame clones only, not all of them. The sample consists of hundreds of thousands of clones, around 90% of them appearing once. The V and J genes are TRBV16 and TRBJ2-2; D possibly corresponds to TRBD2 (6 bases). This TCR was recovered from a woman aged 55-70 years in a cohort exposed to, infected with or recovered from COVID-19 (not recorded which). Material: PBMCs or T cells enriched from blood (not recorded which). CDR3 sequence (DNA): TGTGCCAGCAGCCGTAGCGGATCCCCGGCAACCGGGGAGCTGTTTTTT. Translating gives CASSRSGSPATGELFF.